Listed below are T cell receptor beta chains from one sample, sequenced in a study of radiotherapy plus CTLA-4 blockade in lung cancer. The data were produced by immunoSEQ multiplex PCR, yet TCRdb's version contains in-frame clones alone and is incomplete. The table shows 50,000 to 60,000 clones, with around 80% occurring only once. The sequenced sample was peripheral blood, obtained from a patient treated with radiotherapy plus ipilimumab. The receptors stem from a human donor with non-small cell lung cancer who had a complete response to radiotherapy plus ipilimumab. Each CDR3 is given with its conserved first and last residue. The order of the fields is V gene, D gene, clone size, J gene, CDR3 protein, CDR3 DNA. D genes are given only for firm matches. Only part of the rows carry a size: once, few, many, or a class if the clone is expanded.

v_call: TRBV6-6; d_call: TRBD1; clone_size: few; j_call: TRBJ1-4; cdr3_aa: CASIRGRATNEKLFF; cdr3_nt: TGTGCCAGCATCAGGGGGCGTGCAACTAATGAAAAACTGTTTTTT
v_call: TRBV9; d_call: NA; clone_size: NA; j_call: TRBJ1-3; cdr3_aa: CASSDPQGNTIYF; cdr3_nt: TGTGCCAGCAGCGATCCACAGGGAAACACCATATATTTT
v_call: TRBV28; d_call: TRBD1; clone_size: NA; j_call: TRBJ1-2; cdr3_aa: CASSRLGGGYYGYTF; cdr3_nt: TGTGCCAGCAGCCGCTTAGGAGGGGGCTATTATGGCTACACCTTC
v_call: TRBV7-9; d_call: TRBD1; clone_size: NA; j_call: TRBJ2-1; cdr3_aa: CASSPTGEYEQFF; cdr3_nt: TGTGCCAGCAGCCCAACAGGGGAGTATGAGCAGTTCTTC
v_call: TRBV19; d_call: NA; clone_size: once; j_call: TRBJ1-2; cdr3_aa: CAIQSRARGYTF; cdr3_nt: TGTGCCATCCAGTCGAGGGCCCGAGGCTACACCTTC
v_call: TRBV2; d_call: NA; clone_size: NA; j_call: TRBJ1-2; cdr3_aa: CASRGWIEDGYTF; cdr3_nt: TGTGCCAGCAGAGGATGGATTGAGGATGGCTACACCTTC
v_call: TRBV10-1; d_call: NA; clone_size: NA; j_call: TRBJ2-5; cdr3_aa: CASSENGGETQYF; cdr3_nt: TGCGCCAGCAGTGAAAACGGGGGTGAGACCCAGTACTTC
v_call: TRBV19; d_call: NA; clone_size: NA; j_call: TRBJ1-4; cdr3_aa: CASKRELATNEKLFF; cdr3_nt: TGTGCCAGTAAGAGGGAGCTGGCAACTAATGAAAAACTGTTTTTT
v_call: TRBV4-3; d_call: NA; clone_size: NA; j_call: TRBJ1-6; cdr3_aa: CASSQEGEARNSPLHF; cdr3_nt: TGCGCCAGCAGCCAAGAGGGAGAGGCTCGGAATTCACCCCTCCACTTT
v_call: TRBV19; d_call: TRBD2; clone_size: NA; j_call: TRBJ2-2; cdr3_aa: CASSISGTNTGELFF; cdr3_nt: TGTGCCAGTAGTATAAGCGGGACGAACACCGGGGAGCTGTTTTTT
v_call: TRBV19; d_call: TRBD1; clone_size: NA; j_call: TRBJ1-2; cdr3_aa: CASSILDGQGAYGYTF; cdr3_nt: TGTGCCAGTAGCATCCTTGACGGACAGGGGGCCTATGGCTACACCTTC
v_call: TRBV7-9; d_call: TRBD1; clone_size: once; j_call: TRBJ1-2; cdr3_aa: CASSPLGDREFYGYTF; cdr3_nt: TGTGCCAGCAGCCCGTTGGGGGACAGAGAATTCTATGGCTACACCTTC
v_call: TRBV5-1; d_call: TRBD1; clone_size: NA; j_call: TRBJ1-6; cdr3_aa: CASSPLTGGSPLHF; cdr3_nt: TGCGCCAGCAGCCCATTGACAGGGGGATCACCCCTCCACTTT
v_call: TRBV5-4; d_call: TRBD1; clone_size: NA; j_call: TRBJ2-5; cdr3_aa: CASSRDRGYQETQYF; cdr3_nt: TGTGCCAGCAGCCGGGACAGGGGCTACCAAGAGACCCAGTACTTC
v_call: TRBV7-8; d_call: NA; clone_size: NA; j_call: TRBJ2-2; cdr3_aa: CASSPREFGTGELFF; cdr3_nt: TGTGCCAGCAGCCCCCGGGAGTTCGGCACCGGGGAGCTGTTTTTT
v_call: TRBV5-6; d_call: TRBD1; clone_size: NA; j_call: TRBJ2-1; cdr3_aa: CASSIRDRGSKLHEQFF; cdr3_nt: TGTGCCAGCAGCATCCGGGACAGGGGTAGTAAGTTGCATGAGCAGTTCTTC
v_call: TRBV7-9; d_call: NA; clone_size: NA; j_call: TRBJ1-3; cdr3_aa: CASSRTSLGGRNTIYF; cdr3_nt: TGTGCCAGCAGCCGTACCTCTCTGGGGGGACGAAACACCATATATTTT
v_call: TRBV19; d_call: NA; clone_size: few; j_call: TRBJ2-6; cdr3_aa: CASTSGMQYSGANVLTF; cdr3_nt: TGTGCCAGTACATCGGGGATGCAGTACTCTGGGGCCAACGTCCTGACTTTC
v_call: TRBV6-5; d_call: NA; clone_size: NA; j_call: TRBJ2-6; cdr3_aa: CASSPSRGANVLTF; cdr3_nt: TGTGCCAGCAGCCCCAGTCGTGGGGCCAACGTCCTGACTTTC
v_call: TRBV9; d_call: TRBD2; clone_size: NA; j_call: TRBJ2-1; cdr3_aa: CASSVAPLPGGSYNEQFF; cdr3_nt: TGTGCCAGCAGCGTAGCTCCCTTACCGGGAGGTAGCTACAATGAGCAGTTCTTC
v_call: TRBV10-1; d_call: TRBD1; clone_size: NA; j_call: TRBJ1-5; cdr3_aa: CASSRLAGQGNQPQHF; cdr3_nt: TGCGCCAGCAGCCGGTTGGCGGGACAGGGGAATCAGCCCCAGCATTTT
v_call: TRBV5-4; d_call: TRBD1; clone_size: NA; j_call: TRBJ1-1; cdr3_aa: CASSRDSFEAFF; cdr3_nt: TGTGCCAGCAGCCGGGACAGTTTTGAAGCTTTCTTT
v_call: TRBV27; d_call: TRBD1; clone_size: NA; j_call: TRBJ2-1; cdr3_aa: CASTPRTGAYNEQFF; cdr3_nt: TGTGCCAGCACCCCCCGGACAGGCGCTTACAATGAGCAGTTCTTC
v_call: TRBV5-6; d_call: TRBD1; clone_size: NA; j_call: TRBJ1-2; cdr3_aa: CASSPAGDRRYYGYTF; cdr3_nt: TGTGCCAGCAGCCCGGCAGGGGACAGGAGGTACTATGGCTACACCTTC
v_call: TRBV5-6; d_call: TRBD2; clone_size: NA; j_call: TRBJ2-7; cdr3_aa: CASRGRDGPYEQYF; cdr3_nt: TGTGCCAGCAGAGGGAGGGACGGACCCTACGAGCAGTACTTC
v_call: TRBV7-9; d_call: TRBD1; clone_size: NA; j_call: TRBJ1-4; cdr3_aa: CASSPPGTGGGKLFF; cdr3_nt: TGTGCCAGCAGCCCTCCCGGGACAGGGGGAGGCAAACTGTTTTTT
v_call: TRBV5-1; d_call: NA; clone_size: few; j_call: TRBJ1-4; cdr3_aa: CASRTTGEINEKLFF; cdr3_nt: TGCGCCAGCAGGACGACGGGGGAGATTAATGAAAAACTGTTTTTT
v_call: TRBV13; d_call: NA; clone_size: once; j_call: TRBJ1-1; cdr3_aa: CASSIPAGFAMNTEAFF; cdr3_nt: TGTGCCAGCAGCATCCCCGCGGGGTTCGCCATGAACACTGAAGCTTTCTTT
v_call: TRBV4-3; d_call: TRBD1; clone_size: NA; j_call: TRBJ1-4; cdr3_aa: CASSQASGTGVRLFF; cdr3_nt: TGCGCCAGCAGCCAGGCTTCCGGGACAGGGGTGCGACTGTTTTTT
v_call: TRBV29-1; d_call: NA; clone_size: NA; j_call: TRBJ2-6; cdr3_aa: CSVYLLVGANVLTF; cdr3_nt: TGCAGCGTCTATCTTCTCGTTGGGGCCAACGTCCTGACTTTC
v_call: TRBV5-1; d_call: TRBD1; clone_size: NA; j_call: TRBJ1-4; cdr3_aa: CASSDRGSGKLFF; cdr3_nt: TGCGCCAGCAGCGACAGGGGGTCGGGGAAACTGTTTTTT
v_call: TRBV5-1; d_call: TRBD1; clone_size: NA; j_call: TRBJ1-1; cdr3_aa: CASNHRGENTEAFF; cdr3_nt: TGCGCCAGCAACCACAGGGGGGAGAACACTGAAGCTTTCTTT
v_call: TRBV30; d_call: NA; clone_size: NA; j_call: TRBJ2-3; cdr3_aa: CAWSVTDHPTDTQYF; cdr3_nt: TGTGCCTGGAGTGTGACAGACCATCCGACAGATACGCAGTATTTT
v_call: TRBV4-1; d_call: NA; clone_size: NA; j_call: TRBJ2-2; cdr3_aa: CASSHGANTGELFF; cdr3_nt: TGCGCCAGCAGTCATGGAGCGAACACCGGGGAGCTGTTTTTT
v_call: TRBV7-2; d_call: NA; clone_size: NA; j_call: TRBJ2-5; cdr3_aa: CASSLNRQAGNQYF; cdr3_nt: TGTGCCAGCAGCTTGAACCGACAGGCTGGGAACCAGTACTTC
v_call: TRBV28; d_call: TRBD2; clone_size: NA; j_call: TRBJ2-2; cdr3_aa: CASRYSGWTTGELFF; cdr3_nt: TGTGCCAGCAGGTATAGCGGGTGGACGACCGGGGAGCTGTTTTTT
v_call: TRBV6-6; d_call: TRBD1; clone_size: NA; j_call: TRBJ1-1; cdr3_aa: CASSTTLRGTEAFF; cdr3_nt: TGTGCCAGCAGTACGACTCTCAGGGGGACTGAAGCTTTCTTT
v_call: TRBV4-3; d_call: NA; clone_size: NA; j_call: TRBJ1-1; cdr3_aa: CASSPGGPGTEAFF; cdr3_nt: TGCGCCAGCAGCCCTGGGGGCCCGGGGACTGAAGCTTTCTTT
v_call: TRBV7-2; d_call: NA; clone_size: NA; j_call: TRBJ2-1; cdr3_aa: CASSLRTITSGEQFF; cdr3_nt: TGTGCCAGCAGCTTGCGGACTATAACCAGTGGTGAGCAGTTCTTC
v_call: TRBV5-1; d_call: TRBD1; clone_size: NA; j_call: TRBJ2-3; cdr3_aa: CASSPTGTGSDTQYF; cdr3_nt: TGCGCCAGCAGCCCCACCGGGACAGGGTCAGATACGCAGTATTTT
v_call: TRBV5-1; d_call: NA; clone_size: NA; j_call: TRBJ1-2; cdr3_aa: CASSLDPRANYGYTF; cdr3_nt: TGCGCCAGCAGCCTAGACCCAAGAGCTAACTATGGCTACACCTTC
v_call: TRBV19; d_call: NA; clone_size: once; j_call: TRBJ1-3; cdr3_aa: CASSIVGASSGNTIYF; cdr3_nt: TGTGCCAGTAGTATAGTTGGGGCCTCCTCTGGAAACACCATATATTTT
v_call: TRBV28; d_call: TRBD1; clone_size: few; j_call: TRBJ1-2; cdr3_aa: CASRTITADRVYGYTF; cdr3_nt: TGTGCCAGCCGAACTATTACGGCGGACAGGGTCTATGGCTACACCTTC
v_call: TRBV18; d_call: NA; clone_size: NA; j_call: TRBJ1-1; cdr3_aa: CASSPPGALGAFF; cdr3_nt: TGTGCCAGCTCACCGCCAGGGGCGCTGGGAGCTTTCTTT
v_call: TRBV15; d_call: TRBD1; clone_size: NA; j_call: TRBJ1-3; cdr3_aa: CATSRDKGAAGNTIYF; cdr3_nt: TGTGCCACCAGCAGAGATAAGGGGGCGGCTGGAAACACCATATATTTT
v_call: TRBV7-2; d_call: NA; clone_size: NA; j_call: TRBJ2-7; cdr3_aa: CASSPRQKFNSYEQYF; cdr3_nt: TGTGCCAGCAGCCCTCGACAGAAATTCAACTCCTACGAGCAGTACTTC
v_call: TRBV7-2; d_call: TRBD2; clone_size: NA; j_call: TRBJ2-5; cdr3_aa: CASSPSGIQETQYF; cdr3_nt: TGTGCCAGCAGCCCTAGCGGGATCCAAGAGACCCAGTACTTC
v_call: TRBV11-3; d_call: NA; clone_size: NA; j_call: TRBJ2-5; cdr3_aa: CASSFKGGETQYF; cdr3_nt: TGTGCCAGCAGCTTTAAGGGAGGAGAGACCCAGTACTTC
v_call: TRBV5-1; d_call: NA; clone_size: NA; j_call: TRBJ2-3; cdr3_aa: CASSLTGPGDTQYF; cdr3_nt: TGCGCCAGCAGCTTGACAGGGCCGGGAGATACGCAGTATTTT
v_call: TRBV6-6; d_call: NA; clone_size: few; j_call: TRBJ1-2; cdr3_aa: CASILGTTSFYGYTF; cdr3_nt: TGTGCCAGCATCCTCGGGACAACCTCTTTCTATGGCTACACCTTC
v_call: TRBV5-3; d_call: NA; clone_size: NA; j_call: TRBJ2-4; cdr3_aa: CARSLAGSLAKNIQYF; cdr3_nt: TGTGCCAGAAGCTTGGCAGGGTCCCTAGCCAAAAACATTCAGTACTTC
v_call: TRBV2; d_call: NA; clone_size: NA; j_call: TRBJ1-2; cdr3_aa: CASSPRDGYTF; cdr3_nt: TGTGCCAGCAGTCCACGAGATGGCTACACCTTC
v_call: TRBV30; d_call: NA; clone_size: once; j_call: TRBJ1-1; cdr3_aa: CACSGGHDTEAFF; cdr3_nt: TGTGCCTGCTCGGGGGGCCATGACACTGAAGCTTTCTTT
v_call: TRBV4-3; d_call: NA; clone_size: NA; j_call: TRBJ1-4; cdr3_aa: CASSQDRQGTTTNEKLFF; cdr3_nt: TGCGCCAGCAGCCAAGATCGGCAGGGGACTACAACTAATGAAAAACTGTTTTTT
v_call: TRBV5-6; d_call: NA; clone_size: NA; j_call: TRBJ2-1; cdr3_aa: CASSLEASSQFF; cdr3_nt: TGTGCCAGCAGCTTGGAGGCTAGCTCGCAGTTCTTC